Sequencing of this T cell receptor beta chain was carried out in a study of blood T cell repertoires in COVID-19. Study-level background: Both acute and convalescent COVID-19 samples were obtained from the United States, Italy and Spain. T cells, B-cell-depleted T cells, or PBMCs supplied cDNA or gDNA.

CDR1 is SGDLS and CDR2 is YYNGEE in the germline V gene. Trimming took off 4 bases at V and 1 base at J, with 14 bases between the two ends. The CDR3 covers 15 residues. In the source study's methods: Amplifying reference gene primers gave estimates of nucleated cell counts. Only in-frame clones appear in the TCRdb table, and some are missing; sequencing was by immunoSEQ multiplex PCR. D and trimming come from the DNA, and the V and J calls and clone size come from that table. The sample includes about 80,000 clones, roughly three quarters of them seen just once. The material sequenced was peripheral blood. This rearrangement joins TRBV9 to TRBJ1-1, with D possibly matching TRBD1 (5 bases). This TCR derives from a man aged 65 to 79 with active or convalescent COVID-19. The CDR3 loop reads CASSSGGFENTEAFF. The CDR3 DNA follows: TGTGCCAGCAGCTCCGGGGGGTTCGAGAACACTGAAGCTTTCTTT.